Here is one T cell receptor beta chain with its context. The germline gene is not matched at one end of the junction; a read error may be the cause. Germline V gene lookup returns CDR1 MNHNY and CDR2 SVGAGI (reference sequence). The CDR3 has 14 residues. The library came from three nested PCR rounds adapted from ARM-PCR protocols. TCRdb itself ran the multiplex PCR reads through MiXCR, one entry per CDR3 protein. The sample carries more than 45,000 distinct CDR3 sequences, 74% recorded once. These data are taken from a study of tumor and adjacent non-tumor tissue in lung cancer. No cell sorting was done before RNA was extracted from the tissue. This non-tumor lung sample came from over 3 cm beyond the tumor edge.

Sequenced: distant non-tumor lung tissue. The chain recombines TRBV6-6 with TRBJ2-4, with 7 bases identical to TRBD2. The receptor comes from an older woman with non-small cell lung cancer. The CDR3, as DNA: TGTGGCAGCAGAGAGGGGACTAACAAAAACATTCAGAACTTC. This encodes CGSREGTNKNIQNF.